The entry below describes one T cell receptor (beta chain). Its antigen has not been determined. No clone much larger than this one lies a single base away; base qualities are absent. The entry originates in a study of T cell responses to AZD1222 COVID-19 vaccine (dated by TCRdb to the early 2020s). Turning to the overall study: A total of 233 trial participants underwent TCR sequencing, of whom about 200 had received two doses of AZD1222 and 26 had received two doses of the MenACWY control vaccine. Trial participants were enrolled by age into subgroups of 18-55, 56-69 and 70-plus years, and 148, 28 and 57 TCR-sequenced participants, respectively, were included in these subgroups. Overall study results and their limits: Reportedly, almost half of the unique spike-specific TCRs recognized epitopes lying outside the regions that are mutated in the B.1.351 and B.1.1.7 variants. The whole spike protein was spanned by vaccine-associated CD4 TCRs, and dominant responses were seen in regions 160-218 and 743-854. The 56-69-year group was small, and its depth increase did not reach significance, likely because of low power. After two AZD1222 doses, both the breadth and the depth of spike-specific TCRs were significantly higher than at day 0 and than in MenACWY recipients. Because no samples from the day 14 peak response were available, repertoires could be characterized only after the peak T cell response. Only 5 to 7 AZD1222 recipients were SARS-CoV-2 seropositive at baseline, limiting conclusions about previously exposed vaccinees. Participants were mostly white British, with more females than males. The authors suggested clonal diversity may have been underestimated.

What this sample's time point label stands for: baseline before first vaccination. The sample's treatment or condition label, in plain terms: meningococcal conjugate vaccine given as trial control. Vaccinee samples came from UK trials COV001 and COV002, including a single-blind randomized controlled phase 2/3 trial of AZD1222 (ChAdOx1 nCoV-19) in healthy adults. Trial participant PBMC samples were collected at day 0 and day 28 after the second dose for TCRbeta chain sequencing. The CDR3 runs 16 amino acids, cysteine and phenylalanine included. Of all the DNA, just the CDR3 is kept, 48 bases in frame from base 1. The germline V gene provides CDR1 MDHEN and CDR2 SYDVKM. Ends trimmed: V by 6 bases, J by 4 bases; bases unmatched to a gene: 8. The CDR3 regions of human TCRbeta chains were analyzed by immunosequencing. Turning to the authors' computational methods: Repertoire TCRs were matched against a reference library of SARS-CoV-2-specific TCRs generated with the MIRA antigen-specificity platform. Breadth meant the fraction of unique TCRs that were SARS-CoV-2-associated, whereas depth meant the fraction of total T cells that were SARS-CoV-2-associated. Using the MIRA data, each spike-specific TCR was mapped to the spike region that the TCR reacts to and placed in a CD4 or CD8 class. Log10-transformed breadth and depth values were compared by one-way ANOVA with Sidak's multiple comparisons tests. TCRdb mirrors the immuneACCESS table, restricted to in-frame sequences. Some clones are absent from its copies; in checked studies, under half trace to an unresolved V gene, and the reason for the others is unknown. V, J and clone size derive from that table, while D and trimming were established from the DNA sequence. The sample profile shows over 60,000 clones; around 79% of them were found once. The ten largest clonotypes hold 23% of the sample.

Sample: peripheral blood, taken on day 0 of MenACWY control vaccination. The source of this sequence is an adult in good health. The chain is encoded by TRBV28 joined to TRBJ2-3; 12 bases in the middle match TRBD1. The DNA sequence is given as TGTGCCAGCAGCCCGCCGGGACAGGGGGCCGCAGATACGCAGTATTTT. This yields the protein CASSPPGQGAADTQYF.